The next 17 T cell receptor beta chains were all read from a single sample in a study of naive and memory T cell subsets. The beta constant-region primer was an equimolar mix of two oligonucleotides covering TRBC1 and TRBC2. MiXCR, run by TCRdb on the UMI-ligation and nested PCR reads, gives a single entry per CDR3 protein. The sample records some 150,000 distinct CDR3 sequences, about a sixth being singletons. The source material was naive CD4+ T cells from blood. These receptors originate from a human donor in good health.

This clonotype has only a few counts. Sequence at one end of the junction differs from germline and may be a read error. The chain has TRBV29-1 and TRBJ1-2; D ambiguous. This CDR3 has 14 amino acids. Germline V CDR1 and CDR2: SQVTM, ANQGSEA. The CDR3 sequence is CSVDSVSAPYRYTF. CDR3 coding DNA: TGCAGCGTTGATTCCGTGTCAGCGCCCTATCGCTACACCTTC. Full variable domain (missing parts from reference TRBV29-1 and TRBJ1-2): SAVISQKPSRDICQRGTSLTIQCQVDSQVTMMFWYRQQPGQSLTLIATANQGSEATYESGFVIDKFPISRPNLTFSTLTVSNMSPEDSSIYLCSVDSVSAPYRYTFGSGTRLTVV.

This clonotype appeared a few times. The chain combines TRBV6-6 with TRBJ2-1; the match to TRBD1 covers 10 bases. Germline values: CDR1 MNHNY, CDR2 SVGAGI (reference sequence). The V segment lost 6 bases and the J segment 7 bases; nucleotides outside the gene matches: 9. The CDR3 loop spans 15 amino acids. The CDR3 DNA is TGTGCCAGCAGGACGCCGGGACAGGGGTTGAATGAGCAGTTCTTC. Translated, it gives CASRTPGQGLNEQFF.

The J gene is TRBJ2-1, the V gene TRBV2, with 7 positions matching TRBD2. The germline V gene has CDR1 SNHLY and CDR2 FYNNEI. With V trimmed by 9 bases and J by 0 bases, 8 bases remained unmatched. The CDR3 is made up of 15 amino acids. CDR3 sequence reads: CARSGPGGSYNEQFF. The CDR3 nucleotides are TGTGCCAGGAGCGGTCCGGGGGGCTCCTACAATGAGCAGTTCTTC.

This clonotype has a handful of counts. The V call is TRBV30, the J call TRBJ2-1; 8 positions agree with TRBD2. CDR3 length: 15 residues. Trimming at V came to 0 bases and at J to 3 bases, leaving 4 bases not matched to a gene. The V gene's germline CDR1 is GTSNPN and CDR2 SVGIG (reference sequence). The CDR3 region is CAWSVPSGSYNEQFF. The CDR3, as DNA: TGTGCCTGGAGTGTACCGAGCGGGAGCTACAATGAGCAGTTCTTC.

This clonotype was recorded a few times. V gene TRBV29-1 combines with J gene TRBJ2-7, with 9 nucleotides matching TRBD2. The V and J ends lost 4 bases and 4 bases, in that order; junction bases with no gene match: 14. Germline loops: CDR1 SQVTM, CDR2 ANQGSEA. This CDR3 is 16 amino acids long. The CDR3 here is CSVGFWREGLRYEQYF. Here the CDR3 DNA reads TGCAGCGTTGGATTCTGGCGGGAGGGCCTTAGGTACGAGCAGTACTTC.

The chain has TRBV3-1 and TRBJ2-2; perhaps D is TRBD1 or TRBD2 (5 bases each). The CDR3 contains 13 residues. V lost 2 bases to trimming and J lost 8 bases, with 9 bases between them. Germline V lookup: CDR1 LGHDT, CDR2 YNNKEL (reference sequence). The CDR3, as DNA: TGTGCCAGCAGCCAAACCGGGGCTGGGGAGCTGTTTTTT. This sequence encodes CASSQTGAGELFF.

The chain uses TRBV24-1 and TRBJ2-1; the D is unclear. Trimming stripped 9 bases from V and 6 bases from J, with 14 bases between. The germline CDR1 and CDR2 sequences are KGHDR and SFDVKD. The CDR3 is 13 amino acids. The CDR3 nucleotides are TGTGCCACCTCACCTGGGTGGAGCAATGAGCAGTTCTTC. This sequence encodes CATSPGWSNEQFF.

The J gene is TRBJ1-6, the V gene TRBV12-3 or TRBV12-4; weak D call: TRBD1 (5 bases). This CDR3 is built from 20 residues. Trimming removed 6 bases at V and 7 bases at J, with 31 bases between. For the CDR3, the DNA is TGTGCCAGCAGCCGAGATACACCCTACGGCAGGGACCGTGGGAATTCACCCCTCCACTTT. This encodes CASSRDTPYGRDRGNSPLHF.

This clonotype was observed a few times. CDR3 bases: TGTGCCAGTAACCCCACCAGGACAGGATACAATGAGCAGTTCTTC. Translation gives CASNPTRTGYNEQFF. J is TRBJ2-1 and V is TRBV19, with 7 bases fitting TRBD1. The CDR3 has 15 residues. The J segment lost 4 bases and the V segment lost 7 bases, leaving 10 bases of the junction unmatched. CDR1 and CDR2 from the germline V gene are LNHDA and SQIVND (reference sequence).

This clonotype was counted a few times. This chain joins TRBV7-9 and TRBJ2-2; TRBD2 agrees at 8 bases. J was trimmed by 5 bases and V by 5 bases; bases with no gene match: 13. CDR3 size: 17 residues. The germline CDR1 and CDR2 sequences are SEHNR and FQNEAQ (reference sequence). The CDR3 nucleotides are TGTGCCAGCAGCCCCCCGGGGGGGGCCATATGGACCGGGGAGCTGTTTTTT. This codes for CASSPPGGAIWTGELFF. The variable domain in full, with the rest retrieved from reference TRBV7-9 and TRBJ2-2, is DTGVSQNPRHKITKRGQNVTFRCDPISEHNRLYWYRQTLGQGPEFLTYFQNEAQLEKSRLLSDRFSAERPKGSFSTLEIQRTEQGDSAMYLCASSPPGGAIWTGELFFGEGSRLTVL.

This sequence joins TRBV29-1 and TRBJ2-6; the D gene is possibly TRBD2 (5 bases). Germline V gene lookup returns CDR1 SQVTM and CDR2 ANQGSEA. Between the trimmed V and J ends, which lost 5 bases and 1 base, there was a span of 9 bases. This CDR3 has 14 residues. DNA for the CDR3: TGCAGCGTTCTTGGAGGATCTGGGGCCAACGTCCTGACTTTC. As protein: CSVLGGSGANVLTF. Supplemented by reference TRBV29-1 and TRBJ2-6, the full variable domain reads SAVISQKPSRDICQRGTSLTIQCQVDSQVTMMFWYRQQPGQSLTLIATANQGSEATYESGFVIDKFPISRPNLTFSTLTVSNMSPEDSSIYLCSVLGGSGANVLTFGAGSRLTVL.

The gene calls are TRBV5-1 and TRBJ2-7; tentative D call: TRBD2 (5 bases). This CDR3 has 14 amino acids. The V gene's germline CDR1 is SGHRS and CDR2 YFSETQ. V was trimmed by 0 bases and J by 2 bases, leaving 9 bases between them. CDR3 in DNA: TGCGCCAGCAGCTTGGTGGCGGGCCCCTACGAGCAGTACTTC. Translation gives CASSLVAGPYEQYF.

This clonotype has a count of ten or more. This chain uses TRBV2 with TRBJ2-5; no reliable D call. The germline V and J ends were trimmed by 6 bases and 0 bases, with 2 bases remaining between them. Germline-derived CDR1 and CDR2 are SNHLY and FYNNEI. The CDR3 spans 11 residues. The CDR3 bases are TGTGCCAGCAGGGACCAAGAGACCCAGTACTTC. Protein product: CASRDQETQYF. Full variable domain (remainder filled in from reference TRBV2 and TRBJ2-5): EPEVTQTPSHQVTQMGQEVILRCVPISNHLYFYWYRQILGQKVEFLVSFYNNEISEKSEIFDDQFSVERPDGSNFTLKIRSTKLEDSAMYFCASRDQETQYFGPGTRLLVL.

The genes are TRBV6-5 and TRBJ1-2; TRBD1 might be the D (5 bases). This CDR3 comprises 16 residues. Germline lookup yields CDR1 MNHEY and CDR2 SVGAGI. Trimming pared 2 bases from V and 8 bases from J, leaving 21 bases between. In DNA, the CDR3 is TGTGCCAGCAGTTACGTAGAGATGTTTGGGGCGCGGGGCTACACCTTC. It yields the protein CASSYVEMFGARGYTF.

In its sample, this clonotype was seen a few times. The chain combines TRBV6-2 or TRBV6-3 with TRBJ2-2; D not certain. The ends were cut back, 2 bases at V and 7 bases at J, with 11 bases in the middle. The CDR3 sequence is 14 residues long. Per germline, CDR1 MNHEY and CDR2 SVGEGT. In DNA form, the CDR3 reads TGTGCCAGCAGTTACCTCGCTTTGGGCGGGGAGCTGTTTTTT. Its translation is CASSYLALGGELFF.

The V gene is TRBV15, the J gene TRBJ2-2; D ambiguous. Germline V gives CDR1 LNHNV, CDR2 YYDKDF (reference sequence). The V and J ends lost 0 bases and 5 bases respectively, with 19 bases between them. CDR3 size: 18 residues. CDR3 bases: TGTGCCACCAGCAGAGATTTGTTAGCCCCCGGGTTGACCGGGGAGCTGTTTTTT. Protein sequence: CATSRDLLAPGLTGELFF.

The rearrangement joins TRBV11-2 to TRBJ2-5, with D unresolved. The CDR3 extends over 13 amino acids. The V end was cut by 5 bases, the J end by 2 bases, with 9 bases between. Germline CDR1 and CDR2: SGHAT and FQNNGV. CDR3 DNA sequence: TGTGCCAGCAGCCCCGCCAAACAAGAGACCCAGTACTTC. Translated: CASSPAKQETQYF. The full variable domain, in which reference TRBV11-2 and TRBJ2-5 provide the parts outside the CDR3, is EAGVAQSPRYKIIEKRQSVAFWCNPISGHATLYWYQQILGQGPKLLIQFQNNGVVDDSQLPKDRFSAERLKGVDSTLKIQPAKLEDSAVYLCASSPAKQETQYFGPGTRLLVL.